Listed below are T cell receptor beta chains from one sample, sequenced in a study of PD-L1 blockade in urothelial cancer. TCRdb's table, derived via immunoSEQ multiplex PCR, lists solely in-frame clones and lacks some. The data show tens of thousands of clones, about 83% seen once. The sample consisted of PBMCs, taken around atezolizumab (anti-PD-L1) treatment. All receptors derive from a man aged 60-69 years with urothelial cancer. CDR3s include the opening cysteine and the closing phenylalanine or tryptophan. Each record gives: D gene, clone size, V gene, J gene, CDR3 protein, CDR3 DNA. A D gene is named only where the DNA matches it firmly. Part of the rows lack a size; the others show once, few, many or a class for expanded clones.

NA,NA,TRBV18,TRBJ2-5,CASSLQGLSQETQYF,TGTGCCAGCTCCCTACAGGGACTATCCCAAGAGACCCAGTACTTC
NA,NA,TRBV6-6,TRBJ1-1,CASSYLVDSEAFF,TGTGCCAGCAGTTACTTAGTAGATTCTGAAGCTTTCTTT
TRBD1,NA,TRBV7-3,TRBJ2-7,CASSPSRDRDKSYEQYF,TGTGCCAGCAGCCCCTCACGCGACAGGGATAAATCCTACGAGCAGTACTTC
TRBD1,few,TRBV19,TRBJ1-1,CASRGQMNTEAFF,TGTGCCAGTCGGGGACAGATGAACACTGAAGCTTTCTTT
NA,NA,TRBV28,TRBJ2-3,CASSFNSSPFF,TGTGCCAGCAGTTTTAACAGTTCCCCTTTTTTT
TRBD1,NA,TRBV7-9,TRBJ1-1,CASSFGQGGAFF,TGTGCCAGCAGCTTTGGACAGGGGGGAGCTTTCTTT
NA,few,TRBV19,TRBJ2-3,CASSSRRADTQYF,TGTGCCAGTAGTTCGAGGAGAGCAGATACGCAGTATTTT
NA,NA,TRBV6-1,TRBJ2-3,CASSEGARVPDTQYF,TGTGCCAGCAGTGAAGGGGCCAGAGTCCCAGATACGCAGTATTTT
NA,NA,TRBV5-1,TRBJ1-4,CASSLVRGGHYEKLFF,TGCGCCAGCAGCTTGGTGAGGGGAGGGCATTATGAAAAACTGTTTTTT
TRBD2,NA,TRBV10-3,TRBJ2-7,CAITGGTSYEQYF,TGTGCCATCACCGGGGGGACCTCCTACGAGCAGTACTTC
NA,NA,TRBV18,TRBJ1-1,CASSPAGEGTEAFF,TGTGCCAGCTCTCCCGCCGGGGAAGGCACTGAAGCTTTCTTT
TRBD1,few,TRBV18,TRBJ1-4,CASSPPLGLQGAREKLFF,TGTGCCAGCTCACCACCATTGGGTTTGCAGGGGGCGCGCGAAAAACTGTTTTTT
NA,NA,TRBV5-4,TRBJ1-4,CASSLRAGSGEKLFF,TGTGCCAGCAGCCTCAGAGCGGGCTCGGGGGAAAAACTGTTTTTT
NA,NA,TRBV11-3,TRBJ2-7,CASLGRRTDDSYEQYF,TGTGCCAGCCTCGGGAGGCGGACAGACGACTCCTACGAGCAGTACTTC
TRBD1,few,TRBV5-1,TRBJ2-7,CASSLDWDSSEQYF,TGCGCCAGCAGCTTGGATTGGGACAGTTCCGAGCAGTACTTC
NA,NA,TRBV30,TRBJ2-7,CAWRGGRGEQYF,TGTGCCTGGAGGGGAGGCCGGGGCGAGCAGTACTTC
TRBD2,NA,TRBV2,TRBJ2-3,CASSELAGAPDTQYF,TGTGCCAGCAGTGAACTAGCGGGAGCCCCAGATACGCAGTATTTT
NA,NA,TRBV7-2,TRBJ2-7,CASSLRSLRIREQYF,TGTGCCAGCAGCTTACGGTCTCTCAGGATAAGGGAGCAGTACTTC
TRBD2,NA,TRBV11-2,TRBJ2-5,CASSTRTSGGETQYF,TGTGCCAGCAGCACCCGGACTAGCGGTGGGGAGACCCAGTACTTC
TRBD2,NA,TRBV7-6,TRBJ2-4,CASSLGLAGNKAKNIQYF,TGTGCCAGCAGCCTAGGACTAGCGGGGAACAAAGCCAAAAACATTCAGTACTTC
NA,NA,TRBV30,TRBJ2-7,CAWSVGGKQYF,TGTGCCTGGAGTGTCGGGGGTAAGCAGTACTTC
NA,NA,TRBV5-1,TRBJ1-2,CASSPGGDYGYTF,TGCGCCAGCAGCCCCGGGGGAGACTATGGCTACACCTTC
TRBD2,NA,TRBV4-2,TRBJ2-2,CASSQDPAWTSGGRGTGELFF,TGTGCCAGCAGCCAAGACCCCGCCTGGACTAGCGGGGGGCGTGGCACCGGGGAGCTGTTTTTT
NA,NA,TRBV5-6,TRBJ1-5,CASSRLQGSYQPQHF,TGTGCCAGCAGTAGGCTCCAGGGGTCGTACCAGCCCCAGCATTTT
TRBD1,NA,TRBV29-1,TRBJ1-2,CGGTANYGYTF,TGCGGAGGGACAGCTAACTATGGCTACACCTTC
NA,NA,TRBV4-1,TRBJ2-5,CASSQLSGWSVETQYF,TGCGCCAGCAGCCAATTGTCCGGGTGGTCGGTGGAGACCCAGTACTTC
NA,NA,TRBV18,TRBJ2-2,CASSPLLSTGELFF,TGTGCCAGCTCACCACTTTTGAGCACCGGGGAGCTGTTTTTT
TRBD2,many,TRBV5-1,TRBJ2-3,CASSPRLAGRTDTQYF,TGCGCCAGCAGCCCCCGATTAGCGGGGCGCACAGATACGCAGTATTTT
TRBD2,NA,TRBV30,TRBJ2-5,CAWSVAGTETQYF,TGTGCCTGGTCGGTAGCGGGAACAGAGACCCAGTACTTC
NA,NA,TRBV5-6,TRBJ1-4,CASSSDGGIAYPVNEKLFF,TGTGCCAGCAGCTCCGACGGGGGGATTGCTTACCCAGTTAATGAAAAACTGTTTTTT
TRBD1,NA,TRBV2,TRBJ2-7,CASSADRASYEQYF,TGTGCCAGCAGTGCAGACAGGGCCTCCTACGAGCAGTACTTC
TRBD1,NA,TRBV6-1,TRBJ1-2,CASSGQGLGGYTF,TGTGCCAGCAGTGGACAGGGATTGGGTGGCTACACCTTC
TRBD2,once,TRBV19,TRBJ2-5,CASSIEATSGGGKTQYF,TGTGCCAGTAGTATAGAGGCGACTAGCGGGGGTGGGAAGACCCAGTACTTC
TRBD2,NA,TRBV10-1,TRBJ2-2,CASSEPLAGSLTGELFF,TGCGCCAGCAGTGAGCCTCTAGCGGGGTCTCTCACCGGGGAGCTGTTTTTT
NA,NA,TRBV5-1,TRBJ2-7,CASSSRLTGTSYEQYF,TGCGCCAGCAGCTCCCGCCTGACGGGGACATCCTACGAGCAGTACTTC
TRBD2,NA,TRBV28,TRBJ2-5,CASSRPAGGRGETQYF,TGTGCCAGCAGTAGACCAGCGGGAGGGCGGGGAGAGACCCAGTACTTC
NA,NA,TRBV11-2,TRBJ1-1,CASKRMGEGEAFF,TGTGCCAGCAAGAGGATGGGGGAGGGTGAAGCTTTCTTT
NA,NA,TRBV4-1,TRBJ2-7,CASSRSGSMAYEQYF,TGCGCCAGCAGCCGCTCCGGGAGTATGGCCTACGAGCAGTACTTC
TRBD2,NA,TRBV4-2,TRBJ2-3,CASTGSGGNTDTQYF,TGTGCCAGCACCGGAAGCGGGGGAAACACAGATACGCAGTATTTT
NA,once,TRBV5-4,TRBJ2-7,CASSLELSSYEQYF,TGTGCCAGCAGCTTGGAGCTGAGCTCCTACGAGCAGTACTTC
TRBD1,once,TRBV11-3,TRBJ2-1,CASSSSAGGDEQFF,TGTGCCAGCAGCTCCTCGGCAGGGGGCGATGAGCAGTTCTTC
TRBD2,NA,TRBV6-5,TRBJ2-7,CASSYSKTSGNYEQYF,TGTGCCAGCAGTTACTCGAAGACTAGCGGAAACTACGAGCAGTACTTC
NA,NA,TRBV6-5,TRBJ2-1,CASSLQGRVRNEQFF,TGTGCCAGCAGCCTACAGGGACGGGTCCGGAATGAGCAGTTCTTC
NA,NA,TRBV6-1,TRBJ2-3,CATSEAGDTQYF,TGTGCCACCTCTGAGGCTGGAGATACGCAGTATTTT
TRBD2,NA,TRBV10-1,TRBJ2-5,CASSETSGSPRQETQYF,TGCGCCAGCAGTGAAACTAGCGGGAGCCCCCGCCAGGAGACCCAGTACTTC
NA,NA,TRBV6-5,TRBJ1-1,CASRNGGGGNTEAFF,TGTGCCAGCAGGAACGGTGGAGGTGGGAACACTGAAGCTTTCTTT
NA,NA,TRBV29-1,TRBJ2-6,CSVVLGRPGANVLTF,TGCAGCGTTGTTTTGGGGCGGCCCGGGGCCAACGTCCTGACTTTC
NA,NA,TRBV6-1,TRBJ1-2,CASTVDSNYGYTF,TGTGCCAGCACCGTAGATTCTAACTATGGCTACACCTTC
TRBD1,NA,TRBV2,TRBJ1-5,CASNTDRDQPQHF,TGTGCCAGCAATACTGACAGGGACCAGCCCCAGCATTTT
NA,NA,TRBV7-8,TRBJ2-1,CASSQFNEQFF,TGTGCCAGCAGCCAGTTCAATGAGCAGTTCTTC
NA,NA,TRBV13,TRBJ2-3,CASSQQTQTDTQYF,TGTGCCAGCAGCCAACAGACCCAAACAGATACGCAGTATTTT
NA,NA,TRBV19,TRBJ2-7,CASSTGQEQYF,TGTGCCAGTAGTACTGGACAGGAGCAGTACTTC
TRBD2,once,TRBV6-1,TRBJ2-1,CASSDRVRGGSYNEQFF,TGTGCCAGCAGTGACCGCGTGCGGGGAGGGTCCTACAATGAGCAGTTCTTC